Listed below are T cell receptor beta chains from one sample, sequenced in a study of cytomegalovirus exposure and HLA in healthy donors. The method was immunoSEQ multiplex PCR; TCRdb's version includes in-frame clones alone and lacks a portion of them. The data show 200,000 to 250,000 clones, 85% to 90% seen once. The sequenced material came from PBMCs. These TCRs come from a woman between 18 and 29 years old in good health and CMV-seronegative. Both conserved end residues are part of each CDR3. The D gene is left open where the match is weak. Clone size, where shown, is once, few, many, or a class for clones that have expanded.

j_gene,v_gene,abundance,d_gene,CDR3aa,CDR3nt
TRBJ2-5,TRBV5-4,NA,NA,CASSLAAREQYF,TGTGCCAGCAGCTTGGCAGCGAGGGAGCAGTACTTC
TRBJ1-6,TRBV6-5,NA,TRBD1,CASRGQGIYNSPLHF,TGTGCCAGCAGGGGACAGGGTATTTATAATTCACCCCTCCACTTT
TRBJ1-1,TRBV27,NA,NA,CASSFHREGIEAFF,TGTGCCAGCAGTTTCCACAGGGAAGGCATTGAAGCTTTCTTT
TRBJ2-3,TRBV4-3,NA,TRBD2,CASSQDSTSGSSLADTQYF,TGCGCCAGCAGCCAAGATTCAACTAGCGGGAGCTCTCTCGCAGATACGCAGTATTTT
TRBJ2-7,TRBV27,NA,NA,CASSLIPFSYEQYF,TGTGCCAGCAGTTTAATTCCCTTCTCCTACGAGCAGTACTTC
TRBJ2-2,TRBV6-1,NA,NA,CATTGSVNTGELFF,TGTGCCACCACGGGTAGCGTGAACACCGGGGAGCTGTTTTTT
TRBJ1-1,TRBV27,NA,NA,CATPRAGEGTEAFF,TGTGCCACCCCCAGGGCAGGGGAGGGCACTGAAGCTTTCTTT
TRBJ1-1,TRBV6-5,NA,NA,CASSYSQVQYTEAFF,TGTGCCAGCAGTTACTCCCAGGTTCAGTACACTGAAGCTTTCTTT
TRBJ2-1,TRBV4-3,once,TRBD1,CASSLRQGAIYEQFF,TGCGCCAGCAGCCTCAGACAGGGGGCTATCTATGAGCAGTTCTTC
TRBJ1-2,TRBV5-8,NA,NA,CASSTSTGIIGYTF,TGTGCCAGCAGCACCTCAACAGGGATAATCGGCTACACCTTC
TRBJ2-7,TRBV7-2,NA,NA,CASSLEAGPTYEQYF,TGTGCCAGCAGCTTAGAGGCAGGTCCCACCTACGAGCAGTACTTC
TRBJ1-4,TRBV11-2,NA,TRBD1,CASRRPGQKNEKLFF,TGTGCCAGCAGGCGTCCGGGACAGAAGAATGAAAAACTGTTTTTT
TRBJ2-5,TRBV11-2,NA,NA,CASSLTGTYQETQYF,TGTGCCAGCAGCTTAACTGGGACATACCAAGAGACCCAGTACTTC
TRBJ2-2,TRBV9,few,TRBD2,CASSPRGVVGTGELFF,TGTGCCAGCAGCCCCCGGGGGGTGGTGGGGACCGGGGAGCTGTTTTTT
TRBJ2-2,TRBV19,NA,TRBD2,CASSIAPERGGLNTGELFF,TGTGCCAGTAGTATAGCCCCGGAGCGGGGGGGACTAAACACCGGGGAGCTGTTTTTT
TRBJ2-5,TRBV6-5,NA,TRBD2,CASSRLAGEAQYF,TGTGCCAGCAGTCGCCTAGCGGGGGAGGCCCAGTACTTC
TRBJ1-2,TRBV4-3,few,NA,CASSQAVQGNYGYTF,TGCGCCAGCAGCCAAGCCGTGCAGGGGAACTATGGCTACACCTTC
TRBJ2-2,TRBV10-3,NA,NA,CASQTGNTGELFF,TGTGCCTCGCAAACTGGGAACACCGGGGAGCTGTTTTTT
TRBJ1-5,TRBV2,NA,TRBD1,CASSETIRDSANQPQHF,TGTGCCAGCAGTGAAACAATAAGGGACAGTGCTAATCAGCCCCAGCATTTT
TRBJ2-7,TRBV11-2,NA,NA,CASSYPRTAPSYEQYF,TGTGCCAGCAGCTATCCAAGGACAGCGCCGTCCTACGAGCAGTACTTC
TRBJ1-2,TRBV5-1,NA,NA,CASSLETASNYGYTF,TGCGCCAGCAGCTTGGAAACAGCATCTAACTATGGCTACACCTTC
TRBJ2-3,TRBV10-3,NA,NA,CAIGGGQATDTQYF,TGTGCCATCGGCGGGGGACAGGCGACAGATACGCAGTATTTT
TRBJ1-1,TRBV14,once,NA,CASSQAGMNTEAFF,TGTGCCAGCAGCCAAGCCGGGATGAACACTGAAGCTTTCTTT
TRBJ1-2,TRBV30,NA,TRBD1,CAWSVIENRGATHNYGYTF,TGTGCCTGGAGTGTAATCGAAAACAGGGGGGCCACCCATAACTATGGCTACACCTTC
TRBJ1-3,TRBV5-6,NA,NA,CASSLRPHGSGNTIYF,TGTGCCAGCAGCTTGCGTCCTCACGGGTCTGGAAACACCATATATTTT
TRBJ2-7,TRBV18,once,TRBD1,CASSPPRTGAYEQYF,TGTGCCAGCTCACCACCGAGGACAGGGGCCTACGAGCAGTACTTC
TRBJ1-2,TRBV5-6,NA,NA,CASSFGGNNYGYTF,TGTGCCAGCAGCTTCGGCGGTAATAACTATGGCTACACCTTC
TRBJ2-3,TRBV4-1,NA,NA,CASSQDPGTGTDTQYF,TGCGCCAGCAGCCAAGATCCGGGAACTGGCACAGATACGCAGTATTTT
TRBJ2-3,TRBV11-2,NA,TRBD2,CASSLVPLAGTDTQYF,TGTGCCAGCAGCTTAGTTCCCCTAGCGGGGACAGATACGCAGTATTTT
TRBJ2-7,TRBV19,NA,TRBD2,CASSRLAGAGEQYF,TGTGCCAGTAGTAGACTAGCGGGTGCGGGAGAGCAGTACTTC
TRBJ2-7,TRBV6-5,NA,NA,CASSFGGPSDEQYF,TGTGCCAGCAGTTTCGGGGGGCCGTCGGACGAGCAGTACTTC
TRBJ2-2,TRBV6-6,NA,TRBD1,CASSNRRIQGARELFF,TGTGCCAGCAGTAACCGGAGAATACAGGGGGCCAGGGAGCTGTTTTTT
TRBJ1-6,TRBV7-8,NA,NA,CASRGGAQNSPLHF,TGTGCCAGCAGGGGGGGGGCGCAGAATTCACCCCTCCACTTT
TRBJ1-2,TRBV7-9,NA,TRBD1,CASSSGDRIYGYTF,TGTGCCAGCAGCTCGGGGGACAGGATCTATGGCTACACCTTC
TRBJ1-4,TRBV6-6,few,NA,CASSSRNWSDEKLFF,TGTGCCAGCAGTTCCCGAAATTGGTCGGATGAAAAACTGTTTTTT
TRBJ1-1,TRBV6-5,NA,TRBD1,CASSFRQGLMNTEAFF,TGTGCCAGCAGTTTTCGACAGGGCCTTATGAACACTGAAGCTTTCTTT
TRBJ1-1,TRBV11-3,NA,NA,CASSLDHQFATEAFF,TGTGCCAGCAGCTTAGACCACCAGTTTGCCACTGAAGCTTTCTTT
TRBJ1-2,TRBV18,NA,NA,CASSRWSGDISGYTF,TGTGCCAGCTCCCGATGGTCAGGGGACATCTCTGGCTACACCTTC
TRBJ2-5,TRBV7-2,NA,TRBD1,CASSGRDREQKTQYF,TGTGCCAGCAGCGGCCGGGACAGGGAGCAAAAGACCCAGTACTTC
TRBJ2-6,TRBV27,once,TRBD1,CASRVATGISGANVLTF,TGTGCCAGCAGAGTTGCGACAGGGATCTCTGGGGCCAACGTCCTGACTTTC
TRBJ2-7,TRBV7-3,once,TRBD2,CASRISRGCYEQYF,TGTGCCAGCAGGATCTCGCGGGGGTGCTACGAGCAGTACTTC
TRBJ2-2,TRBV7-3,NA,TRBD1,CASSLRTGGDTGELFF,TGTGCCAGCAGCTTACGGACAGGGGGCGACACCGGGGAGCTGTTTTTT
TRBJ1-2,TRBV5-6,NA,NA,CASRPTGYPYTF,TGTGCCAGCAGGCCTACAGGGTATCCCTACACCTTC
TRBJ1-5,TRBV5-6,NA,TRBD1,CASSFGTGKNQPQHF,TGTGCCAGCAGTTTCGGGACAGGGAAAAATCAGCCCCAGCATTTT
TRBJ2-7,TRBV10-3,once,NA,CAISQGGPNYEQYF,TGTGCCATCAGCCAGGGGGGACCCAACTACGAGCAGTACTTC
TRBJ2-7,TRBV5-4,NA,NA,CASSLEGGPGEQYF,TGTGCCAGCAGCTTGGAGGGGGGGCCGGGAGAGCAGTACTTC
TRBJ1-2,TRBV5-1,NA,NA,CASGPETGNGYTF,TGCGCCAGCGGCCCAGAGACGGGAAATGGCTACACCTTC
TRBJ2-7,TRBV5-4,NA,NA,CASSLRGLGSYEQYF,TGTGCCAGCAGCCTGCGAGGACTCGGCTCCTACGAGCAGTACTTC
TRBJ2-7,TRBV4-1,NA,TRBD1,CASSQDRTFYEQYF,TGCGCCAGCAGCCAGGACAGGACCTTCTACGAGCAGTACTTC
TRBJ2-7,TRBV4-1,NA,NA,CASSQDGRLDSYEQYF,TGCGCCAGCAGCCAAGATGGCAGGTTGGACTCCTACGAGCAGTACTTC
TRBJ2-6,TRBV5-8,few,TRBD1,CASSDGQVSGANVLTF,TGTGCCAGCAGCGACGGACAGGTCTCTGGGGCCAACGTCCTGACTTTC
TRBJ1-2,TRBV11-2,NA,TRBD1,CASSPDRGHGYTF,TGTGCCAGCAGCCCCGACAGGGGCCATGGCTACACCTTC
TRBJ1-3,TRBV7-2,few,NA,CASSLGRSSGNTIYF,TGTGCCAGCAGCTTAGGTAGAAGCTCTGGAAACACCATATATTTT